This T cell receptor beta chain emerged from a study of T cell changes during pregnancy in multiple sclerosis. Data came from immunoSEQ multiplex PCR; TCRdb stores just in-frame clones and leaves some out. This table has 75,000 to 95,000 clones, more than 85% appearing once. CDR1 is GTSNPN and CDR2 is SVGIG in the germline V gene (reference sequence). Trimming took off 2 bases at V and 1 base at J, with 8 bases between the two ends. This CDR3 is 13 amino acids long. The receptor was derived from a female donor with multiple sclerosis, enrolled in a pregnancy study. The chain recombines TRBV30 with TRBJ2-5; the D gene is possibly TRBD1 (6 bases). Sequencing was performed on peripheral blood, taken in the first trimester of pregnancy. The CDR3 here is CAWSKGGQETQYF. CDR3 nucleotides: TGTGCCTGGAGTAAAGGGGGCCAAGAGACCCAGTACTTC.